These 26 T cell receptor beta chains were sequenced from one sample in a study of shared clonotypes between healthy human individuals. Some clones are missing from TCRdb's copy, which holds only in-frame ones; the method was immunoSEQ multiplex PCR. The sample contains over a million clones, more than 75% of which appear only once. What was sequenced was memory CD4+ T cells from PBMCs. The subset is: CD45RA-negative fraction. The receptors originated from a young man in good health. Some clones in this sample may be carry-over from other donors' samples.

This clone was seen a handful of times. The chain combines TRBV20-1 with TRBJ1-1; D remains unclear. V lost 5 bases and J 11 bases, leaving 15 bases between the germline ends. This CDR3 comprises 11 residues. Germline V CDR1 and CDR2: DFQATT, SNEGSKA (reference sequence). The CDR3 region is CSARKRPTAFF. CDR3 in DNA: TGCAGTGCTCGGAAGCGTCCGACGGCTTTCTTT.

This chain connects TRBV20-1 to TRBJ1-2, with 9 bases matching TRBD1. J gave up 11 bases and V 5 bases, and 3 bases lay outside the gene matches. The V gene's germline CDR1 is DFQATT and CDR2 SNEGSKA (reference sequence). The CDR3 is 10 residues long. The CDR3 DNA reads TGCAGTGCTGGGGACAGGGCATACACCTTC. Translating it yields CSAGDRAYTF.

The chain uses TRBV25-1 and TRBJ1-2; 11 bases fit TRBD1. Trimming cost V 2 bases and J 3 bases; bases outside gene matches: 5. Per the germline V gene, CDR1 is MGHDK and CDR2 is SYGVNS. The CDR3 length is 16 residues. CDR3 in amino acids: CASSEMGQGEHYGYTF. CDR3 nucleotides: TGTGCCAGCAGTGAAATGGGACAGGGGGAACACTATGGCTACACCTTC.

This chain uses TRBV14 with TRBJ2-3, with unresolved D. The CDR3 is 16 residues long. V was shortened by 4 bases and J by 3 bases, with 17 bases between the two germline ends. Germline V lookup: CDR1 SGHDN, CDR2 FVKESK. The CDR3 region is CASSPLGELETDTQYF. The CDR3 DNA reads TGTGCCAGCAGCCCCCTAGGAGAGCTTGAAACAGATACGCAGTATTTT. The whole variable domain, remainder taken from reference TRBV14 and TRBJ2-3, is EAGVTQFPSHSVIEKGQTVTLRCDPISGHDNLYWYRRVMGKEIKFLLHFVKESKQDESGMPNNRFLAERTGGTYSTLKVQPAELEDSGVYFCASSPLGELETDTQYFGPGTRLTVL.

This clone has a count of ten or more. The rearrangement joins TRBV4-2 to TRBJ1-2, with D perhaps TRBD1 (5 bases). The V end was cut by 5 bases, the J end by 4 bases, with 14 bases between. Germline CDR1 and CDR2: LGHNA and YNFKEQ. The CDR3 is 14 amino acids. CDR3 bases: TGTGCCAGCAGCTCGGGGCAGCGAGGCTATGGCTACACCTTC. It specifies CASSSGQRGYGYTF.

The V gene is TRBV2, the J gene TRBJ1-1, with D possibly TRBD1 on 5 matching bases. Germline V gene lookup returns CDR1 SNHLY and CDR2 FYNNEI. V was cut by 4 bases and J by 3 bases, with 15 bases left in between. CDR3 length: 15 residues. The CDR3 reads CASSVRRGRDTEAFF. Here the CDR3 DNA reads TGTGCCAGCAGTGTCCGTAGGGGTCGGGACACTGAAGCTTTCTTT.

The chain joins TRBV18 to TRBJ2-1; TRBD2 matches at 8 bases. Germline lookup yields CDR1 KGHSH and CDR2 LQKENI. This CDR3 spans 14 amino acids. With V trimmed by 1 base and J by 7 bases, 3 bases remained unmatched. The CDR3 DNA sequence: TGTGCCAGCTCACCACAGCGGGAGAAGAATGAGCAGTTCTTC. Protein: CASSPQREKNEQFF.

This chain links TRBV5-8 with TRBJ2-1; TRBD1 agrees at 7 bases. CDR3 length: 15 residues. The V gene's germline CDR1 is SGHTS and CDR2 YDEGEE. V shed 1 base and J 9 bases; nucleotides not matched to a gene: 10. In nucleotides, the CDR3 is TGTGCCAGCAGCTTGTTCGGCCTAAACAGGGGTGAGCAGTTCTTC. Its protein product is CASSLFGLNRGEQFF.

This clone came up once. The chain is built from TRBV5-8 and TRBJ2-2, with 8 bases identical to TRBD1. V shed 4 bases, J shed 0 bases, and the junction held 8 bases outside the gene matches. The CDR3 totals 17 residues. Germline V lookup: CDR1 SGHTS, CDR2 YDEGEE. The CDR3 reads CASSLLGTGSNTGELFF. The CDR3 bases are TGTGCCAGCAGCCTTCTTGGGACAGGCTCGAACACCGGGGAGCTGTTTTTT.

The chain links TRBV30 to TRBJ2-5, with D tentatively TRBD2 (6 bases). V dropped 3 bases and J dropped 4 bases, with 15 bases sitting between them. The CDR3 covers 14 residues. Germline V CDR1 and CDR2: GTSNPN, SVGIG (reference sequence). For the CDR3, the DNA is TGTGCCTGGAGGGCGAGGGGCGGGATAGAGACCCAGTACTTC. Translating it yields CAWRARGGIETQYF.

With regard to this clone: This same CDR3 is encoded by further DNA sequences in the sample. The gene calls are TRBV18 and TRBJ1-5; 7 bases map to TRBD1. CDR1 is KGHSH and CDR2 is LQKENI in the germline V gene. The CDR3 runs 14 residues. Trimming cost V 6 bases and J 3 bases; bases outside gene matches: 5. CDR3: CASSPTGANQPQHF. The CDR3 DNA reads as TGTGCCAGCTCCCCAACAGGGGCCAATCAGCCCCAGCATTTT.

This chain joins TRBV6-6 and TRBJ2-1, with D possibly being TRBD2 (6 bases). CDR3 length equals 13 residues. Per the germline V gene, CDR1 is MNHNY and CDR2 is SVGAGI (reference sequence). Trimming removed 5 bases from V and 12 bases from J, with 17 bases in between. The CDR3, as DNA: TGTGCCAGCAGTCCCAATACCGCCGGGGGGCAGTTCTTC. Amino acid sequence: CASSPNTAGGQFF.

The V and J genes are TRBV11-3 and TRBJ2-4; tentative D call: TRBD1 (5 bases). The V end was cut by 2 bases, the J end by 2 bases, with 16 bases between. The CDR3 extends over 17 amino acids. Germline loops: CDR1 SGHNT, CDR2 YENEEA. DNA of the CDR3: TGTGCCAGCAGCTTAATAGGACCACAGGAACCCAAAAACATTCAGTACTTC. This codes for CASSLIGPQEPKNIQYF.

The chain combines TRBV2 with TRBJ2-7; 9 positions agree with TRBD1. This CDR3 is built from 15 residues. V trimming: 6 bases; J trimming: 2 bases; junction bases outside the gene matches: 8. Germline V gene sequence: CDR1 SNHLY, CDR2 FYNNEI. This chain's CDR3 is CASRRDRAITYEQYF. The CDR3 DNA is TGTGCCAGCAGGAGGGACAGGGCGATTACCTACGAGCAGTACTTC.

The chain is built from TRBV6-6 and TRBJ1-5; D might be TRBD1 (5 bases). The ends were cut back, 7 bases at V and 7 bases at J, with 23 bases in the middle. The CDR3 totals 16 residues. Looked up from germline, CDR1 is MNHNY and CDR2 is SVGAGI (reference sequence). In DNA, the CDR3 is TGTGCCAGCACTTCCACGCGTGGGGCCTACGGGCAGCCCCAGCATTTT. It is translated as CASTSTRGAYGQPQHF.

This chain uses TRBV4-1 with TRBJ1-2; D remains unclear. Trimming stripped 4 bases from V and 4 bases from J, with 19 bases between. This CDR3 comprises 16 residues. Germline V CDR1 and CDR2: MGHRA, YSYEKL. Written as DNA, the CDR3 is TGCGCCAGCAGCCTCGAGGCCACGACCATTAGCTATGGCTACACCTTC. This codes for CASSLEATTISYGYTF.

The rearrangement links TRBV4-3 to TRBJ2-2; D perhaps matches TRBD2 (5 bases). The CDR3 is made up of 16 amino acids. Trimming shortened V by 1 base and J by 7 bases, and 16 bases separated the two germline ends. Germline V lookup: CDR1 LGHNA, CDR2 YSLEER. CDR3 nucleotides: TGCGCCAGCAGCCAAGTGGGAGCGCCTAGAAGCGGGGAGCTGTTTTTT. Amino acids: CASSQVGAPRSGELFF.

With regard to this clone: It is likely a read error: a sequence one base away is far more abundant. The identical CDR3 is also encoded by other nucleotide sequences in the sample. The DNA for the CDR3 is TGTGCCTGGAGTGTCGGCGTTGGTGGAAACACCATATATTTT. This translates into CAWSVGVGGNTIYF. The chain has TRBV30 and TRBJ1-3; D gene uncertain. The CDR3 is 14 amino acids. Between the trimmed V and J ends, which lost 0 bases and 3 bases, there was a span of 9 bases. The germline gives CDR1 GTSNPN, CDR2 SVGIG (reference sequence).

The V call is TRBV5-8, the J call TRBJ2-3, with a tentative D call TRBD1 (6 bases). The CDR3 covers 14 residues. V lost 4 bases, J lost 6 bases, and 15 bases lay in between. CDR1 is SGHTS, CDR2 YDEGEE, per germline. Here the CDR3 DNA reads TGTGCCAGCAGCCCGCAGGGGCCTTTGGATACGCAGTATTTT. Amino acids: CASSPQGPLDTQYF.

The rearrangement joins TRBV2 to TRBJ1-1, with TRBD1 identical over 7 bases. The V gene end was trimmed by 3 bases and the J gene end by 4 bases; junction bases not matched to a gene: 2. Germline CDR1 SNHLY, CDR2 FYNNEI. CDR3 size: 13 residues. The CDR3 nucleotides are TGTGCCAGCAGTGAGGGACAGACCACTGAAGCTTTCTTT. Translated: CASSEGQTTEAFF.

V is TRBV14 and J is TRBJ1-1; D might be TRBD1 (5 bases). This CDR3 is 16 amino acids long. V was pared by 2 bases and J by 2 bases, with 15 bases between. Germline CDR1 reads SGHDN; CDR2 reads FVKESK. In DNA, the CDR3 is TGTGCCAGCAGCCAATACAGACAGACCTTCAACACTGAAGCTTTCTTT. Translated, it gives CASSQYRQTFNTEAFF. Complete variable domain (other parts from reference TRBV14 and TRBJ1-1): EAGVTQFPSHSVIEKGQTVTLRCDPISGHDNLYWYRRVMGKEIKFLLHFVKESKQDESGMPNNRFLAERTGGTYSTLKVQPAELEDSGVYFCASSQYRQTFNTEAFFGQGTRLTVV.

This clone was recorded a few times. The rearrangement links TRBV5-8 to TRBJ2-4; 7 bases align to TRBD2. The junction had 9 bases not matched to a gene; V was cut back by 0 bases and J by 0 bases. CDR3 length equals 18 residues. Germline loops: CDR1 SGHTS, CDR2 YDEGEE. The CDR3 DNA reads as TGTGCCAGCAGCTTGGTTACGCGGGGGACTCTAGCCAAAAACATTCAGTACTTC. Protein: CASSLVTRGTLAKNIQYF.

The sample holds a few counts of this clone. The rearrangement links TRBV7-9 to TRBJ2-2; maybe TRBD2 (6 bases). The CDR3 loop spans 14 amino acids. V shed 4 bases and J shed 1 base, with 7 bases lying between them. Germline CDR1 reads SEHNR; CDR2 reads FQNEAQ (reference sequence). This CDR3 is CASSSGLNTGELFF. The CDR3 bases are TGTGCCAGCAGCTCGGGACTGAACACCGGGGAGCTGTTTTTT.

The chain employs TRBV5-4 and TRBJ2-1; 10 positions agree with TRBD2. The CDR3 covers 14 residues. After removal of 2 bases from V and 7 bases from J, the junction contained 3 bases not matched to a gene. Germline lookup yields CDR1 SGHNT and CDR2 YYREEE (reference sequence). The CDR3: CASSFLAGANEQFF. CDR3 in DNA: TGTGCCAGCAGCTTTCTAGCGGGAGCGAATGAGCAGTTCTTC.

This clone was seen a single time. This sequence joins TRBV13 and TRBJ1-5; D gene ambiguous. The CDR3 sequence is 14 residues long. CDR1 and CDR2 from the germline V gene are PRHDT and FYEKMQ (reference sequence). V was cut by 11 bases and J by 2 bases, with 16 bases left in between. The CDR3 DNA sequence: TGTGCCGGATATACCATGGCGGGCAATCAGCCCCAGCATTTT. Its protein is CAGYTMAGNQPQHF.

This chain uses TRBV5-1 with TRBJ1-5; maybe TRBD1 (6 bases). Between the trimmed V and J ends, which lost 0 bases and 6 bases, there was a span of 13 bases. The CDR3 has 15 amino acids. The V gene's germline CDR1 is SGHRS and CDR2 YFSETQ. The CDR3 loop is CASSLEGGKVQPQHF. CDR3 in DNA: TGCGCCAGCAGCTTGGAGGGGGGAAAGGTTCAGCCCCAGCATTTT.